Given below is one T cell receptor beta chain in context. This entry belongs to a study of blood T cell repertoires in COVID-19. At the level of the study: There were acute and convalescent COVID-19 samples, and they came from the United States, Italy and Spain. From T cells, B-cell-depleted T cells, or PBMCs came the material, which was cDNA or gDNA.

J lost 6 bases, V lost 0 bases, and 4 bases had no gene match. CDR3 length: 15 amino acids. Germline-derived CDR1 and CDR2 are LGHDT and YNNKEL (reference sequence). As processed by the authors: Estimation of nucleated cell counts was performed using reference gene primer amplification. The protocol was immunoSEQ multiplex PCR, while the TCRdb copy is restricted to in-frame clones and leaves out a portion. The V and J calls and clone size are taken from that table; D and trimming were inferred from the DNA. The data hold about 160,000 clones, with approximately 82% observed a single time. The sequence came from a woman over 75 with acute or convalescent COVID-19. Sequencing used peripheral blood. The chain carries TRBV3-1 (or the pseudogene TRBV3-2) and TRBJ2-1; 8 bases map to TRBD2. The CDR3 region has the DNA TGTGCCAGCAGCCAAGATACCGGGAGGGCCAATGAGCAGTTCTTC. Encoded protein: CASSQDTGRANEQFF.